This TCR beta chain was captured by sequencing in a study of somatic mutations in cytotoxic T cells in rheumatoid arthritis. V lost 7 bases to trimming and J lost 6 bases, with 18 bases between them. CDR3 length equals 14 residues. CDR1 is MNHEY and CDR2 is SMNVEV in the germline V gene (reference sequence). Study observations and caveats: CD8+ T cells showed clonality that did not differ significantly between patients with rheumatoid arthritis and age-matched healthy controls.

This table comes from immunoSEQ multiplex PCR, and its TCRdb copy is limited to in-frame clones, with some not included. Among about 17,000 clones listed, 70% to 80% were seen once. A note on this clone: Its cognate antigen is unknown.

This TCR derives from an adult with rheumatoid arthritis. The sequenced material came from CD8+ T cells sorted from blood. The V gene is TRBV27, the J gene TRBJ1-2; no firm D call. The CDR3 here is CASTPLPGVNGYTF. The CDR3 nucleotides read TGTGCCAGCACACCCCTTCCGGGCGTAAATGGCTACACCTTC.